The sequence of this T cell receptor beta chain was determined in a study of T cell responses to AZD1222 COVID-19 vaccine. Repertoires were generated with immunoSEQ multiplex PCR, while TCRdb's copy carries only in-frame clones and drops some. The table has around 100,000 clones, around 87% seen once. The CDR3 is 15 residues long. CDR1 and CDR2 (germline): SGHDN, FVKESK. Trimming at V came to 4 bases and at J to 3 bases, leaving 3 bases not matched to a gene. This clone was detected once. Sample: peripheral blood, taken 28 days after the second AZD1222 dose. This TCR was recovered from an adult who received the AZD1222 COVID-19 vaccine. This chain connects TRBV14 to TRBJ2-1; 10 bases align to TRBD2. CDR3 sequence reads: CASSLRTSGYNEQFF. Written as DNA, the CDR3 is TGTGCCAGCAGCCTAAGGACTAGCGGCTACAATGAGCAGTTCTTC.